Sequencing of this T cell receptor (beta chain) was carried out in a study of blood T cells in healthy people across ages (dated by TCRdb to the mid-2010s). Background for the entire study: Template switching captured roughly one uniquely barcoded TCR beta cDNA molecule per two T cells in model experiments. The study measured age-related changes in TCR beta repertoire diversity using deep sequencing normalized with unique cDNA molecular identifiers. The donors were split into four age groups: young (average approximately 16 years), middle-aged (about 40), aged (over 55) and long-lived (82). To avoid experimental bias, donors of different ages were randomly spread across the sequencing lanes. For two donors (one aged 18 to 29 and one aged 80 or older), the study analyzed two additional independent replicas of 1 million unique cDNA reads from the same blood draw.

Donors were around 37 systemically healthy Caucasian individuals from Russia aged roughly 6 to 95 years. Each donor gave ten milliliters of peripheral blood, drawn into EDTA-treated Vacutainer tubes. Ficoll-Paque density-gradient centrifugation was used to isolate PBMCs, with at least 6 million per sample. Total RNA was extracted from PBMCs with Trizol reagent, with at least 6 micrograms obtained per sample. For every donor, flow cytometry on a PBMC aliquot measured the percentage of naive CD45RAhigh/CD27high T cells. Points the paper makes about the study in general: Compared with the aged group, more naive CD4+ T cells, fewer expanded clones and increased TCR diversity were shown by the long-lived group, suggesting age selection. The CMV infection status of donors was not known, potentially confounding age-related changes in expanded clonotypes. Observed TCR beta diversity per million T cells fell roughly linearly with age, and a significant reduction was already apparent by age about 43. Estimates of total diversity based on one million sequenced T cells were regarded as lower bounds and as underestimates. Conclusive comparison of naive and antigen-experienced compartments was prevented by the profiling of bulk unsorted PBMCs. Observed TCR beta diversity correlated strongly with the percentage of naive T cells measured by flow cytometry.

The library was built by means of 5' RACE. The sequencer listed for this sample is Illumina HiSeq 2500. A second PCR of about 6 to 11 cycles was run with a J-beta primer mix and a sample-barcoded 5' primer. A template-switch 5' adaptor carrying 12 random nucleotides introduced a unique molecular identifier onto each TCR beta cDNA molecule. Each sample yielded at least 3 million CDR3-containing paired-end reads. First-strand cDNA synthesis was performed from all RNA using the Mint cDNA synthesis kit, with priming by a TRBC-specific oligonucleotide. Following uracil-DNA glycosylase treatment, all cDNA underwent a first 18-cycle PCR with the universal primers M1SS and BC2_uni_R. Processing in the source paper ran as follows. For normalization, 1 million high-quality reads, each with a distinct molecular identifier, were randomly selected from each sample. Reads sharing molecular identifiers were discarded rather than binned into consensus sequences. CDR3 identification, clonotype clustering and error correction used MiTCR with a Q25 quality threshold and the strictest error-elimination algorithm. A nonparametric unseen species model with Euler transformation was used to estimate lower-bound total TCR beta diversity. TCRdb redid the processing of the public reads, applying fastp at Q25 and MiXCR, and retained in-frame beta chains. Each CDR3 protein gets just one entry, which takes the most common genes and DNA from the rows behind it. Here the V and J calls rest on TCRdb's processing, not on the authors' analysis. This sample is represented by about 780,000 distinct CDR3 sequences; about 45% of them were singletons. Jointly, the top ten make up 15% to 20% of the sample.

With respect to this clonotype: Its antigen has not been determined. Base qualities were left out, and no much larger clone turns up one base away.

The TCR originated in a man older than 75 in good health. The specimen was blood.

The CDR3 sequence is CASSSGHIGADTYNEQFF. The DNA reads as follows: TGTGCCAGCAGCTCGGGCCATATTGGGGCTGATACCTACAATGAGCAGTTCTTC. The rearranged segments are TRBV7-2 and TRBJ2-1, and perhaps TRBD1 as D gene, on 5 matching bases. Counted from cysteine to phenylalanine, this CDR3 has 18 amino acids. This entry keeps only the CDR3 DNA: 54 bases, framed from base 1. For CDR1 and CDR2, the germline V gene lists SGHTA and FQGNSA. The junction carries 21 bases between V and J, which are trimmed by 4 bases and 2 bases respectively.